The sequence of this T cell receptor beta chain was determined in a study of blood T cell repertoires in COVID-19. Participants came from some 26 US areas, aged roughly 18 to 89 years. Which cohort a participant joined came from the clinical history participants gave. The study counted Cohort 3 donors as recovered given two negative PCRs, clearance, or symptom resolution. Per the original data handling: Amplification of reference gene primers provided the estimated nucleated cell counts. This table comes from immunoSEQ multiplex PCR, and its TCRdb copy is limited to in-frame clones, with some not included. V and J calls and clone size are copied from that table; D and trimming were computed from the DNA. The table lists about 320,000 clones, approximately 88% of them singletons, with over 4.5% in the top ten. This CDR3 has 11 residues. The V and J ends lost 9 bases and 6 bases respectively, with 11 bases between them. Germline V lookup: CDR1 MNHEY, CDR2 SVGAGI.

The source of this sequence is a man aged 30 to 45 who had recovered from COVID-19. The source material was PBMCs or T cells enriched from blood (not recorded which). The chain has TRBV6-5 and TRBJ1-1; no reliable D call. The CDR3 region is CASESAAEAFF. The DNA for the CDR3 is TGTGCCAGTGAGTCGGCGGCTGAAGCTTTCTTT.